Following are 4 T cell receptor beta chains from one sample sequenced in a study of beta chain features in type 1 diabetes. Investigators reverse transcribed all isolated RNA, so they sequenced expressed TCRB transcripts. Generated by immunoSEQ multiplex PCR, the TCRdb table keeps only in-frame clones and is missing some. The sample contains 250,000 to 300,000 clones, under 8.5% of which appear only once. Material: central memory CD4+ T cells from blood. The receptors were sampled from a woman between 18 and 30 years old in good health.

This clone has a count of ten or more. V and J are TRBV7-9 and TRBJ2-5; D is possibly TRBD2 (6 bases). Trimming removed 5 bases from V and 7 bases from J, with 20 bases in between. Germline loops: CDR1 SEHNR, CDR2 FQNEAQ (reference sequence). This CDR3 has 15 residues. The CDR3 coding sequence is TGTGCCAGCAGCCTATTGCGGGATGGTCGAGGGACCCAGTACTTC. Protein sequence: CASSLLRDGRGTQYF.

This clone showed up just a few times. The chain recombines TRBV28 with TRBJ1-2, with 7 bases that match TRBD1. V shed 4 bases and J 2 bases; nucleotides not matched to a gene: 10. Looked up from germline, CDR1 is MDHEN and CDR2 is SYDVKM. There are 16 residues in the CDR3. The CDR3 coding sequence is TGTGCCAGCAGTTCCCCCGGAGACAGGGTGAACTATGGCTACACCTTC. Its translation is CASSSPGDRVNYGYTF.

CDR3: CASSVEAAGESNEQFF. CDR3 bases: TGTGCCAGCAGCGTAGAGGCGGCGGGAGAATCTAATGAGCAGTTCTTC. The V and J genes are TRBV9 and TRBJ2-1, with TRBD2 identical over 7 bases. CDR1 and CDR2 from the germline V gene are SGDLS and YYNGEE. The trim removed 0 bases at V and 7 bases at J, leaving 10 bases unmatched. The CDR3 covers 16 residues.

In its sample, this clone was seen a few times. The rearrangement joins TRBV9 to TRBJ1-5, with D perhaps matching TRBD1 (5 bases). V lost 5 bases to trimming and J lost 5 bases, with 14 bases between them. The germline CDR1 and CDR2 sequences are SGDLS and YYNGEE. This CDR3 spans 14 amino acids. The CDR3 DNA sequence: TGTGCCAGCAGTAGGGGAGGGATAGATCAGCCCCAGCATTTT. It encodes CASSRGGIDQPQHF.